Listed here is a single T cell receptor (beta chain). No antigen is known for it. The sample originates from a study of cytomegalovirus exposure and HLA in healthy donors. Findings and limits, study-wide: A few chains linked to CMV were shown in vitro to be specific for CMV antigens.

Only in-frame clones appear in the TCRdb table, and some are missing; sequencing was by immunoSEQ multiplex PCR. The sample carries about 120,000 clones, 89% recorded once. The CDR3 runs to 14 residues. CDR1 is SGDLS and CDR2 is YYNGEE in the germline V gene. V was trimmed by 5 bases and J by 3 bases, leaving 12 bases between them. The chain has TRBV9 and TRBJ1-5; D unresolved. The TCR sequence derives from a woman between 18 and 29 years old in good health and CMV-seronegative. Source material: PBMCs. The chain's CDR3 is CASSLWADNQPQHF. For the CDR3, the DNA is TGTGCCAGCAGTCTTTGGGCAGACAATCAGCCCCAGCATTTT.